The rows below give T cell receptor beta chains drawn from one sample of a study of cytomegalovirus exposure and HLA in healthy donors. The data were produced by immunoSEQ multiplex PCR, yet TCRdb's version contains in-frame clones alone and is incomplete. The sample yields about 160,000 clones, approximately 78% seen once. Input material: PBMCs. The receptors originated from a girl under 10 years old in good health and CMV-seropositive. CDR3s include the opening cysteine and the closing phenylalanine or tryptophan. Some rows mark clone size as missing; the rest say once, few, many or name a class of expanded clone.

abundance,v_gene,j_gene,CDR3aa
once,TRBV4-2,TRBJ2-5,CASSQEGLPGETQYF
-,TRBV18,TRBJ2-5,CASSPTPEAQYF
few,TRBV28,TRBJ2-2,CAGGGGAQRPTGELFF
-,TRBV2,TRBJ2-1,CASGWAGGPYEQFF
-,TRBV11-2,TRBJ1-1,CASSPIRTGRTGTEAFF
-,TRBV5-4,TRBJ2-3,CASSLRGGPDTQYF
-,TRBV30,TRBJ1-2,CAWMRFRDYTF
-,TRBV2,TRBJ1-1,CAGRRGGANSEAFF
-,TRBV28,TRBJ1-1,CASSLWARVTEAFF
-,TRBV10-1,TRBJ2-2,CASSGTSGSRAGELFF
-,TRBV6-5,TRBJ1-5,CASSADRGQKQPQHF
-,TRBV7-3,TRBJ2-6,CASSLFSSGANVLTF
-,TRBV6-1,TRBJ1-5,CASSGLGPQHF
-,TRBV30,TRBJ1-2,CAWSPRRGGPVVWGYGYTF
-,TRBV10-3,TRBJ2-7,CAISATPVKEQYF
-,TRBV5-1,TRBJ2-1,CASTDDGTYSNNEQFF
-,TRBV4-2,TRBJ2-3,CASSQDGAVSSTDTQYF
few,TRBV7-9,TRBJ1-5,CASSLGVGGFNQPQHF
-,TRBV5-1,TRBJ2-1,CASSAQQEDEQFF
-,TRBV11-2,TRBJ2-7,CASSHVGGIGQYF
-,TRBV28,TRBJ1-5,CASSTGVGNQPQHF
-,TRBV7-3,TRBJ2-5,CASSPFGGVETQYF
-,TRBV6-8,TRBJ2-5,CASTASGRARETQYF
-,TRBV2,TRBJ2-5,CASRGDSWETQYF
-,TRBV30,TRBJ2-7,CAWSPLRSGGVMGEQYF
-,TRBV5-1,TRBJ2-1,CASSFRRSNEQFF
few,TRBV6-1,TRBJ2-7,CASSVTSGSTYEQYF
-,TRBV27,TRBJ2-2,CASSFQLVAGPTGELFF
-,TRBV29-1,TRBJ2-5,CSVERLAAEETQYF
-,TRBV7-7,TRBJ2-5,CASSLGSTAGRWDQYF